This paragraph covers one T cell receptor beta chain sequence. This CDR3 region has 14 residues. V shed 3 bases, J shed 4 bases, and the junction held 3 bases outside the gene matches. Germline CDR1 reads MDHEN; CDR2 reads SYDVKM. Assay used: immunoSEQ multiplex PCR; TCRdb lists only in-frame clones, some missing. Of about 81,000 clones listed, 90% are singletons. This sample stems from a study of T cell responses to AZD1222 COVID-19 vaccine. The chain has TRBV28 and TRBJ2-7; 10 bases fit TRBD1. The sample in question was peripheral blood, obtained 28 days after the second AZD1222 dose. The TCR was taken from an adult who received the AZD1222 COVID-19 vaccine. DNA for the CDR3: TGTGCCAGCAGTTTGACGGACAGGGGGTACGAGCAGTACTTC. This codes for CASSLTDRGYEQYF.